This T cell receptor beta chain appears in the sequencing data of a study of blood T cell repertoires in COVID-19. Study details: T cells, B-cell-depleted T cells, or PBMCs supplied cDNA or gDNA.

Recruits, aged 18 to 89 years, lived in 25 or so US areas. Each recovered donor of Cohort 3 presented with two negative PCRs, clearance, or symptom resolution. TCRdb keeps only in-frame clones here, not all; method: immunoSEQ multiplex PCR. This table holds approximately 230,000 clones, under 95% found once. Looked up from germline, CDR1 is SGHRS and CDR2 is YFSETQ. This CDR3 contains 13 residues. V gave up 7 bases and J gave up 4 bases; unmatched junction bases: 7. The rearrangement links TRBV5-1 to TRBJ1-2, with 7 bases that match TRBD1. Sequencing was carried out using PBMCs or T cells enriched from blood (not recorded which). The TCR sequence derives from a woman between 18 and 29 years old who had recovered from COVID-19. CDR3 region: CASQGQTSYGYTF. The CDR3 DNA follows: TGCGCCAGCCAGGGACAGACGAGCTATGGCTACACCTTC.